The clone carrying this T cell receptor (beta chain) has a handful of counts. Under the authors' procedure: Reference gene primer amplification yielded estimated nucleated cell counts. Clones were read by immunoSEQ multiplex PCR, and TCRdb kept only the in-frame ones, dropping some. V, J and clone size derive from that table, while D and trimming were established from the DNA sequence. The sample includes about 230,000 clones, 80% to 90% of them seen just once. Germline loops: CDR1 SGHRS, CDR2 YFSETQ. The CDR3 is made up of 13 amino acids. Deletions cut 4 bases from V and 6 bases from J, with 13 bases between. The data are from a study of blood T cell repertoires in COVID-19.

Sample: PBMCs or T cells enriched from blood (not recorded which). The clonotype comes from a woman in her twenties or thirties who had been exposed to COVID-19. The chain employs TRBV5-1 and TRBJ1-2; tentatively, D is TRBD1 (6 bases). The CDR3 bases are TGCGCCAGCAGCCTTCAGGGGAGGGATGGCTACACCTTC. Translating it yields CASSLQGRDGYTF.